A single sample is the source of the 14 T cell receptor beta chains below, sequenced in a study of shared clonotypes between healthy human individuals. Generated by immunoSEQ multiplex PCR, the TCRdb table keeps only in-frame clones and is missing some. The profile shows some 2,400,000 clones, 90% to 97% of them singletons. Sample: naive CD4+ T cells sorted from blood. The subset denotes: CD45RA+ positively selected. All receptors derive from a man younger than 35 in good health.

This chain uses TRBV28 with TRBJ1-2, with D possibly being TRBD1 (5 bases). Looked up from germline, CDR1 is MDHEN and CDR2 is SYDVKM. The CDR3 loop spans 14 amino acids. V was shortened by 6 bases and J by 8 bases, with 19 bases between the two germline ends. The CDR3 spells CASSFGALGEGYTF. CDR3 bases: TGTGCCAGCAGCTTCGGGGCGCTGGGGGAAGGCTACACCTTC.

V and J are TRBV20-1 and TRBJ1-3; D is ambiguous. The CDR3 runs 11 residues. Germline V CDR1 and CDR2: DFQATT, SNEGSKA (reference sequence). V was shortened by 2 bases and J by 3 bases, with 2 bases between the two germline ends. The CDR3 DNA sequence: TGCAGTGCTAGACTTGGAAACACCATATATTTT. It is translated as CSARLGNTIYF.

This rearrangement joins TRBV5-1 to TRBJ2-3; 12 positions match TRBD2. Germline lookup yields CDR1 SGHRS and CDR2 YFSETQ. J was trimmed by 4 bases and V by 1 base; bases with no gene match: 7. The CDR3 has 17 amino acids. CDR3 protein: CASSLTSGGSIADTQYF. DNA of the CDR3: TGCGCCAGCAGCTTGACTAGCGGGGGGTCTATTGCAGATACGCAGTATTTT.

V gene TRBV21-1 combines with J gene TRBJ2-6. TRBV21-1 constitutes a pseudogene. The CDR3 length is 17 residues. The CDR3 loop is CASSKPGRSSGANVLTF. Written as DNA, the CDR3 is TGTGCCAGCAGCAAGCCGGGACGCAGCTCTGGGGCCAACGTCCTGACTTTC.

The J gene is TRBJ2-5, the V gene TRBV5-5; D gene unclear. V was clipped by 3 bases and J by 5 bases, with 14 bases between them. Germline V CDR1 and CDR2: SGHKS, YYEKEE (reference sequence). This CDR3 spans 14 amino acids. The CDR3 coding sequence is TGTGCCAGCAGCTCGCCTCTGGGTTGGGAGACCCAGTACTTC. It encodes CASSSPLGWETQYF.

The chain couples TRBV29-1 to TRBJ1-4, with TRBD1 identical over 10 bases. This CDR3 is 13 amino acids long. Germline V lookup: CDR1 SQVTM, CDR2 ANQGSEA. V was clipped by 7 bases and J by 4 bases; unmatched bases: 3. CDR3 bases: TGCAGCGCGACAGGGGGCAATAATGAAAAACTGTTTTTT. Its protein product is CSATGGNNEKLFF.

V and J are TRBV6-6 and TRBJ2-1, with TRBD2 matching over 7 bases. CDR3 length equals 14 residues. With V trimmed by 2 bases and J by 7 bases, 5 bases remained unmatched. Germline V gene sequence: CDR1 MNHNY, CDR2 SVGAGI (reference sequence). CDR3 residues: CASSYAGGKNEQFF. As DNA, the CDR3 is TGTGCCAGCAGTTACGCCGGGGGGAAAAATGAGCAGTTCTTC.

This chain connects TRBV6-6 to TRBJ1-2; no definite D call. Germline V lookup: CDR1 MNHNY, CDR2 SVGAGI (reference sequence). V dropped 7 bases and J dropped 8 bases, with 20 bases sitting between them. This CDR3 comprises 14 residues. The chain's CDR3 is CASITPGRPGGYTF. CDR3 bases: TGTGCCAGCATTACACCGGGCCGGCCTGGGGGCTACACCTTC.

Worth noting for this clone: The sample contains more than one DNA sequence encoding this CDR3. The CDR3 loop is CASSLVGDNQPQHF. The CDR3 region has the DNA TGTGCCAGCAGCTTAGTTGGGGACAATCAGCCCCAGCATTTT. The chain links TRBV7-2 to TRBJ1-5; D is unclear. There are 14 residues in the CDR3. Germline V gene data show CDR1 as SGHTA and CDR2 as FQGNSA. V lost 1 base and J lost 3, with 7 bases in between.

The chain couples TRBV6-5 to TRBJ2-3; 10 bases fit TRBD2. After removal of 7 bases from V and 1 base from J, the junction contained 2 bases not matched to a gene. The germline V gene encodes CDR1 MNHEY and CDR2 SVGAGI. This CDR3 has 14 residues. The CDR3 nucleotides read TGTGCCAGCACTAGCGGGAGCCGCACAGATACGCAGTATTTT. Translation gives CASTSGSRTDTQYF.

The chain recombines TRBV5-8 with TRBJ1-5, with D perhaps matching TRBD1 (5 bases). The CDR3 loop spans 15 amino acids. Germline values: CDR1 SGHTS, CDR2 YDEGEE. V was pared by 4 bases and J by 2 bases, with 13 bases between. The CDR3: CASSPGMIGNQPQHF. The CDR3 region has the DNA TGTGCCAGCAGCCCAGGGATGATTGGCAATCAGCCCCAGCATTTT.

The rearrangement joins TRBV6-6 to TRBJ2-7; 9 bases align to TRBD1. There are 13 residues in the CDR3. The junction had 4 bases not matched to a gene; V was cut back by 5 bases and J by 5 bases. Germline lookup yields CDR1 MNHNY and CDR2 SVGAGI (reference sequence). The CDR3 is CASSRTGDNEQYF. The DNA of the CDR3 is TGTGCCAGCAGTCGGACAGGGGACAACGAGCAGTACTTC.

The chain recombines TRBV6-6 with TRBJ1-4; the match to TRBD1 covers 10 bases. V shed 5 bases, J shed 7 bases, and the junction held 7 bases outside the gene matches. CDR3 length: 15 amino acids. The germline CDR1 and CDR2 sequences are MNHNY and SVGAGI (reference sequence). The CDR3 region is CASSRTGGTGEKLFF. The CDR3 DNA is TGTGCCAGCAGTCGGACAGGGGGAACGGGTGAAAAACTGTTTTTT.

The genes are TRBV6-1 and TRBJ1-3; no reliable D call. The germline V gene encodes CDR1 MNHNS and CDR2 SASEGT. The V end was cut by 2 bases, the J end by 1 base, with 12 bases between. CDR3 length equals 16 residues. The CDR3 sequence: CASSERPPASGNTIYF. The CDR3 region has the DNA TGTGCCAGCAGTGAACGTCCCCCGGCATCTGGAAACACCATATATTTT.